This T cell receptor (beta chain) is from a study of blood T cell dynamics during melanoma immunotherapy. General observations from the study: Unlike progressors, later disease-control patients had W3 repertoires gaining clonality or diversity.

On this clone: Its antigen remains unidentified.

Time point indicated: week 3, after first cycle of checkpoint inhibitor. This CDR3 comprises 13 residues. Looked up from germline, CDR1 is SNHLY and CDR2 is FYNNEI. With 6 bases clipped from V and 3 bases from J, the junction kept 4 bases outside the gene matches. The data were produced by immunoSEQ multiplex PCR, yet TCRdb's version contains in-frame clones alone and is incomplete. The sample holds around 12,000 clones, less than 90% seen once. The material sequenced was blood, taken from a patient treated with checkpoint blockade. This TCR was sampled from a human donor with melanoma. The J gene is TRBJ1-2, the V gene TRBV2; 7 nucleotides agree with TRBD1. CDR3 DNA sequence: TGTGCCAGCAGCTCTACAGGGGACTATGGCTACACCTTC. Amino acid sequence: CASSSTGDYGYTF. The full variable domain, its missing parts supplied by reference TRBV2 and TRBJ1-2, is EPEVTQTPSHQVTQMGQEVILRCVPISNHLYFYWYRQILGQKVEFLVSFYNNEISEKSEIFDDQFSVERPDGSNFTLKIRSTKLEDSAMYFCASSSTGDYGYTFGSGTRLTVV.